This TCR beta chain was profiled in a study of regulatory and conventional T cells in RAG deficiency. Study observations and caveats: Patient subsets had shorter CDR3s; Omenn Treg-Tconv overlap exceeded 85%.

On this clone: The antigen remains unidentified.

Sequenced by immunoSEQ multiplex PCR; TCRdb stores in-frame clones only, minus some. The sample yields 7,000 to 10,000 clones, roughly 92% seen once. The ends were cut back, 0 bases at V and 6 bases at J, with 12 bases in the middle. The CDR3 spans 15 residues. Germline V lookup: CDR1 SGHTA, CDR2 FQGNSA. Blood CD4+ CD25-high CD127-low regulatory T cells supplied the genomic DNA template. The sample also formed part of further work on regulatory T cells. From that report: Primers: 52 TRBV forward and 13 TRBJ reverse.

The TCR was taken from a human donor in good health. The rearrangement links TRBV7-2 to TRBJ2-1, with D perhaps TRBD2 (6 bases). The source material was CD127- CD25+ CD4+ Tregs sorted from blood. The CDR3 spells CASSLALTSSNEQFF. The CDR3 DNA is TGTGCCAGCAGCTTAGCTTTGACTAGTAGCAATGAGCAGTTCTTC.